The 2 T cell receptor beta chains given below trace back to one sample, sequenced in a study of T cell repertoires in cytomegalovirus infection. One entry per CDR3 protein, called by TCRdb with MiXCR from the reads. This table has approximately 200,000 distinct CDR3 sequences, 22% appearing once. The sequencing input was CD8+ T cells from PBMCs. Source of these receptors: a human donor in good health (CMV status not recorded). Some clones in this sample may be carry-over from other donors' samples.

This clonotype was counted only a few times. The V and J genes are TRBV29-1 and TRBJ1-1; D ambiguous. The CDR3 contains 12 residues. CDR1 and CDR2 from the germline V gene are SQVTM and ANQGSEA. V was cut by 6 bases and J by 0 bases, with 8 bases left in between. The CDR3 DNA reads TGCAGCGTCTGCACTATGAACACTGAAGCTTTCTTT. Its translation: CSVCTMNTEAFF. The whole variable domain, remainder taken from reference TRBV29-1 and TRBJ1-1, is SAVISQKPSRDICQRGTSLTIQCQVDSQVTMMFWYRQQPGQSLTLIATANQGSEATYESGFVIDKFPISRPNLTFSTLTVSNMSPEDSSIYLCSVCTMNTEAFFGQGTRLTVV.

The sample holds many counts of this clonotype. J is TRBJ1-1 and V is TRBV7-2; D unclear. The V end lost 4 bases, the J end lost 6 bases, and 9 bases lay between the germline ends. CDR1 SGHTA and CDR2 FQGNSA come from the germline V gene. The CDR3 loop spans 12 amino acids. This CDR3 is CASSSQSAEAFF. For the CDR3, the DNA is TGTGCCAGCAGCTCCCAATCTGCTGAAGCTTTCTTT.